One sample yielded the 22 T cell receptor beta chains listed below, sequenced in a study of blood T cell repertoires in COVID-19. Assay used: immunoSEQ multiplex PCR; TCRdb lists only in-frame clones, some missing. The profile shows 75,000 to 90,000 clones, around nine tenths of them singletons. The sequenced sample consisted of peripheral blood. The receptors shown here come from a human donor in a cohort sampled during active COVID-19.

The CDR3 sequence: CASSTQTGTGVGGYTF. The DNA for the CDR3 is TGCGCCAGCAGCACCCAAACCGGGACAGGGGTAGGAGGCTACACCTTC. The chain has TRBV5-1 and TRBJ1-2, with 10 bases matching TRBD1. This CDR3 has 16 amino acids. CDR1 and CDR2 (germline): SGHRS, YFSETQ. Trimming cost V 4 bases and J 8 bases; bases outside gene matches: 14. The whole variable domain, remainder taken from reference TRBV5-1 and TRBJ1-2, is KAGVTQTPRYLIKTRGQQVTLSCSPISGHRSVSWYQQTPGQGLQFLFEYFSETQRNKGNFPGRFSGRQFSNSRSEMNVSTLELGDSALYLCASSTQTGTGVGGYTFGSGTRLTVV.

The chain joins TRBV7-2 to TRBJ2-6; 7 bases agree with TRBD2. There are 17 residues in the CDR3. Germline V CDR1 and CDR2: SGHTA, FQGNSA. The junction had 9 bases not matched to a gene; V was cut back by 5 bases and J by 2 bases. CDR3: CASSPALGGAGANVLTF. DNA for the CDR3: TGTGCCAGCAGCCCTGCCCTGGGGGGGGCTGGGGCCAACGTCCTGACTTTC.

In DNA, the CDR3 is TGTGCCACCCGGTCCCGGGGAACTAATGAAAAACTGTTTTTT. It yields the protein CATRSRGTNEKLFF. The genes are TRBV2 and TRBJ1-4; D remains unclear. The V gene's germline CDR1 is SNHLY and CDR2 FYNNEI. V dropped 10 bases and J dropped 1 base, with 13 bases sitting between them. The CDR3 extends over 14 amino acids. Full variable domain (outside the CDR3, taken from reference TRBV2 and TRBJ1-4): EPEVTQTPSHQVTQMGQEVILRCVPISNHLYFYWYRQILGQKVEFLVSFYNNEISEKSEIFDDQFSVERPDGSNFTLKIRSTKLEDSAMYFCATRSRGTNEKLFFGSGTQLSVL.

The chain combines TRBV7-6 with TRBJ2-1; no reliable D call. Germline values: CDR1 SGHVS, CDR2 FNYEAQ. The CDR3 consists of 14 residues. V was shortened by 2 bases and J by 7 bases, with 12 bases between the two germline ends. The CDR3 protein is CASSLSPGSNEQFF. The DNA for the CDR3 is TGTGCCAGCAGCTTAAGTCCGGGTTCGAATGAGCAGTTCTTC.

V is TRBV6-5 and J is TRBJ1-2; D may be TRBD1 (6 bases). The CDR3 spans 12 residues. The germline V and J ends were trimmed by 6 bases and 7 bases, with 12 bases remaining between them. Germline V gives CDR1 MNHEY, CDR2 SVGAGI. The CDR3 here is CASRGGASGYTF. CDR3 bases: TGTGCCAGCAGAGGGGGGGCCTCTGGCTACACCTTC.

The V call is TRBV4-2, the J call TRBJ2-1, with 7 nucleotides matching TRBD2. This CDR3 has 17 residues. Trimming took 1 base from V and 3 from J; bases not matched to a gene: 9. From germline, CDR1 is LGHNA and CDR2 YNFKEQ. CDR3 nucleotide sequence: TGTGCCAGCAGCCAAGGGGGAGGGTCCCCCTTCTACAATGAGCAGTTCTTC. The encoded protein is CASSQGGGSPFYNEQFF.

The CDR3 DNA reads TGTGCCACCAGCCCAGGTCAGGGGTACGAGCAGTACTTC. Amino acid sequence: CATSPGQGYEQYF. The V gene is TRBV24-1, the J gene TRBJ2-7; tentatively, D is TRBD1 (6 bases). Trimming removed 7 bases at V and 4 bases at J, with 13 bases between. Germline V lookup: CDR1 KGHDR, CDR2 SFDVKD. The CDR3 runs to 13 residues.

The V and J genes are TRBV2 and TRBJ1-4, with TRBD1 matching 9 bases. The germline V gene has CDR1 SNHLY and CDR2 FYNNEI. The CDR3 length is 14 residues. Trimming took 5 bases from V and 7 from J; bases not matched to a gene: 5. CDR3 DNA: TGTGCCAGCAGTAGCGGGACAGGGCTTGAAAAACTGTTTTTT. This sequence encodes CASSSGTGLEKLFF.

This clone was counted once. The genes are TRBV10-2 and TRBJ1-1; TRBD1 might be the D (6 bases). This CDR3 spans 13 amino acids. Looked up from germline, CDR1 is WSHSY and CDR2 is SAAADI. The germline V and J ends were trimmed by 4 bases and 1 base, with 7 bases remaining between them. The CDR3 region has the DNA TGCGCCAGCAGTGGGGGACAGAACACTGAAGCTTTCTTT. Its translation is CASSGGQNTEAFF.

The chain is built from TRBV5-4 and TRBJ2-1; maybe TRBD1 (6 bases). With 1 base removed from V and 3 bases from J, the gap between germline ends came to 14 bases. Germline CDR1 is SGHNT and CDR2 is YYREEE (reference sequence). This CDR3 has 16 residues. CDR3 nucleotide sequence: TGTGCCAGCAGCTTGTTAGGGGGTAGAAGCTACAATGAGCAGTTCTTC. Its protein product is CASSLLGGRSYNEQFF.

The chain links TRBV5-5 to TRBJ2-7; D is unresolved. The CDR3 is made up of 15 amino acids. V lost 0 bases, J lost 2 bases, and 12 bases lay in between. Germline-derived CDR1 and CDR2 are SGHKS and YYEKEE (reference sequence). CDR3: CASSLAILLPYEQYF. Here the CDR3 DNA reads TGTGCCAGCAGCTTGGCGATACTCTTACCCTACGAGCAGTACTTC.

The V and J genes are TRBV5-4 and TRBJ2-5, with 9 bases aligning to TRBD2. The CDR3 is made up of 18 amino acids. Trimming took 0 bases from V and 4 from J; bases not matched to a gene: 13. The germline gives CDR1 SGHNT, CDR2 YYREEE (reference sequence). In DNA, the CDR3 is TGTGCCAGCAGCTTGGTACCGAGCGGGGGGACGGGCGCAGAGACCCAGTACTTC. Translation gives CASSLVPSGGTGAETQYF. The full variable domain, completed using reference TRBV5-4 and TRBJ2-5, is ETGVTQSPTHLIKTRGQQVTLRCSSQSGHNTVSWYQQALGQGPQFIFQYYREEENGRGNFPPRFSGLQFPNYSSELNVNALELDDSALYLCASSLVPSGGTGAETQYFGPGTRLLVL.

The CDR3 reads CASSDNPGIHGNYGYTF. CDR3 coding DNA: TGTGCCAGCAGTGATAACCCGGGAATCCACGGCAACTATGGCTACACCTTC. The chain carries TRBV6-1 and TRBJ1-2; D not resolved. Germline V lookup: CDR1 MNHNS, CDR2 SASEGT. V shed 3 bases and J shed 2 bases, with 19 bases lying between them. This CDR3 region has 17 residues.

Concerning this clone: Different DNA sequences within this sample yield the same CDR3. This chain connects TRBV3-1 (or the pseudogene TRBV3-2) to TRBJ2-5, with D possibly matching TRBD2 (7 bases). V shed 0 bases and J shed 5 bases, with 16 bases lying between them. Per the germline V gene, CDR1 is LGHDT and CDR2 is YNNKEL (reference sequence). This CDR3 spans 16 amino acids. The CDR3 DNA sequence: TGTGCCAGCAGCCAAGACATAACGGGGGGCCAGGAGACCCAGTACTTC. It translates to CASSQDITGGQETQYF.

The V and J genes are TRBV6-5 and TRBJ2-7; a weak D match, TRBD2 (6 bases). The V end lost 8 bases, the J end lost 7 bases, and 24 bases lay between the germline ends. This CDR3 comprises 15 residues. CDR1 and CDR2 (germline): MNHEY, SVGAGI. CDR3 DNA: TGTGCCAGCGGCCTAGAGTGGACGCCGGGGAGGGAGCAGTACTTC. It specifies CASGLEWTPGREQYF.

The CDR3, as DNA: TGTGCCAGCAGCTTGGGACAGCTCTATGGCTACACCTTC. It codes for CASSLGQLYGYTF. The rearrangement links TRBV7-3 to TRBJ1-2; 7 nucleotides agree with TRBD1. In germline, CDR1 is SGHTA, CDR2 FQGTGA. There are 13 residues in the CDR3. V was clipped by 3 bases and J by 4 bases; unmatched bases: 2.

The chain carries TRBV7-3 and TRBJ1-6; TRBD1 might be the D (5 bases). Germline V gene lookup returns CDR1 SGHTA and CDR2 FQGTGA. Trimming cost V 0 bases and J 10 bases, with 13 bases left between them. The CDR3 runs 15 residues. CDR3 region: CASSLTSGAGSPLHF. The CDR3 region has the DNA TGTGCCAGCAGCTTAACATCTGGGGCGGGATCACCCCTCCACTTT.

V is TRBV7-3 and J is TRBJ2-2, with TRBD1 matching 10 bases. Germline V CDR1 and CDR2: SGHTA, FQGTGA. The CDR3 length is 15 residues. V shed 5 bases, J shed 5 bases, and the junction held 5 bases outside the gene matches. CDR3 DNA sequence: TGTGCCAGCAGCACCGGACAGGGGGGAACCGGGGAGCTGTTTTTT. Its translation is CASSTGQGGTGELFF.

The J gene is TRBJ2-7, the V gene TRBV15, with 9 bases fitting TRBD1. CDR1 and CDR2 (germline): LNHNV, YYDKDF (reference sequence). Losses at the gene ends were 3 bases for V and 4 bases for J; bases not matched to a gene: 7. The CDR3 covers 15 residues. This CDR3 is CATSSPGQGIYEQYF. The CDR3 DNA reads TGTGCCACCAGCAGCCCCGGACAGGGGATATACGAGCAGTACTTC. The whole variable domain, filled in from reference TRBV15 and TRBJ2-7, reads DAMVIQNPRYQVTQFGKPVTLSCSQTLNHNVMYWYQQKSSQAPKLLFHYYDKDFNNEADTPDNFQSRRPNTSFCFLDIRSPGLGDTAMYLCATSSPGQGIYEQYFGPGTRLTVT.

The rearrangement uses TRBV4-3 and TRBJ2-1; a possible D gene is TRBD2 (6 bases). Trimming took off 1 base at V and 2 bases at J, with 9 bases between the two ends. CDR1 and CDR2 from the germline V gene are LGHNA and YSLEER. The CDR3 is 15 amino acids. CDR3 region: CASSQAGRTYNEQFF. The CDR3, as DNA: TGCGCCAGCAGCCAAGCCGGGAGAACCTACAATGAGCAGTTCTTC.

This sequence joins TRBV6-4 and TRBJ2-3; possibly TRBD2 for D (5 bases). Germline V gives CDR1 MRHNA, CDR2 SNTAGT. The V and J ends lost 6 bases and 4 bases respectively, with 14 bases between them. The CDR3 contains 14 residues. As DNA, the CDR3 is TGTGCCAGCAGACTAGTGGATTGGGCAGATACGCAGTATTTT. This sequence encodes CASRLVDWADTQYF.

This clone was observed a few times. This chain uses TRBV5-4 with TRBJ2-7; D uncertain. Germline V gene sequence: CDR1 SGHNT, CDR2 YYREEE (reference sequence). V lost 4 bases, J lost 3 bases, and 14 bases lay in between. The CDR3 covers 14 residues. CDR3 loop: CASSQPGGNYEQYF. DNA for the CDR3: TGTGCCAGCAGCCAACCTGGCGGAAACTACGAGCAGTACTTC.